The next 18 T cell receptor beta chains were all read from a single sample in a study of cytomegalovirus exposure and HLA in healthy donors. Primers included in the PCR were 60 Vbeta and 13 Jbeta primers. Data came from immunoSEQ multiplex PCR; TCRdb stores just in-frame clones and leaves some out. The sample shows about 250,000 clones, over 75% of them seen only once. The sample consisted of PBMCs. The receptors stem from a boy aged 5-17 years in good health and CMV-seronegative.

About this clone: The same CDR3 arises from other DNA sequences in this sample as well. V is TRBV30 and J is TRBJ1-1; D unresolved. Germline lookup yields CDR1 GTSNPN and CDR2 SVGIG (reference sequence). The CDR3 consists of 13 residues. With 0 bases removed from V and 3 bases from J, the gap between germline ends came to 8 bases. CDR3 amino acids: CAWSVGSHTEAFF. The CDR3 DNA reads TGTGCCTGGAGTGTGGGCAGCCACACTGAAGCTTTCTTT.

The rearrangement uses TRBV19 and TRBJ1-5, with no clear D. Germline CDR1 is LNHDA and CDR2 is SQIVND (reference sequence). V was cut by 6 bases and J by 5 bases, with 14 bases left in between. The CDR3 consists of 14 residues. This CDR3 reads CASRHASSHQPQHF. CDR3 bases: TGTGCCAGTAGACACGCCTCGTCCCATCAGCCCCAGCATTTT.

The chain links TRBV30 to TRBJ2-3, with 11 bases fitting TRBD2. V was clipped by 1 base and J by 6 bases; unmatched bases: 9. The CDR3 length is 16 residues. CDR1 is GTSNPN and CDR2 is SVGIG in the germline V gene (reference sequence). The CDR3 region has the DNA TGTGCCTGGAGTGGACTAGCGGGGACAAGAACTGATACGCAGTATTTT. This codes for CAWSGLAGTRTDTQYF.

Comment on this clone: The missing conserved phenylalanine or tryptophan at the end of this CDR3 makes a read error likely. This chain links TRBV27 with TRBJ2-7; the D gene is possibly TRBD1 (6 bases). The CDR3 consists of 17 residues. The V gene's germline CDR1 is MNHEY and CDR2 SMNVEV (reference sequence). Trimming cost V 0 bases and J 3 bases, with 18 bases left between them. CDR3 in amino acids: CASSLSGANPSYYEQYS. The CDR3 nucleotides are TGTGCCAGCAGTTTATCGGGGGCAAACCCTTCTTACTACGAGCAGTACTCC.

Here the CDR3 reads CASSIEDRGWETQYF. CDR3 nucleotide sequence: TGTGCCAGTAGTATAGAGGACAGGGGCTGGGAGACCCAGTACTTC. The V and J genes are TRBV19 and TRBJ2-5; TRBD1 agrees at 9 bases. CDR1 and CDR2 from the germline V gene are LNHDA and SQIVND (reference sequence). CDR3 size: 15 residues. V was pared by 0 bases and J by 5 bases, with 4 bases of the junction left unmatched. Looking up the rest from reference TRBV19 and TRBJ2-5 gives the full variable domain: DGGITQSPKYLFRKEGQNVTLSCEQNLNHDAMYWYRQDPGQGLRLIYYSQIVNDFQKGDIAEGYSVSREKKESFPLTVTSAQKNPTAFYLCASSIEDRGWETQYFGPGTRLLVL.

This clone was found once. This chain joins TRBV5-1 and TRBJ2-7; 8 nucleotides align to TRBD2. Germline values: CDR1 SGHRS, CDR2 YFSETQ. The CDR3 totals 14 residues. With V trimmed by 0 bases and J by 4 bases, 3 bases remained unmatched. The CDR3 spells CASSLAPSGYEQYF. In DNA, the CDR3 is TGCGCCAGCAGCTTGGCGCCTAGCGGGTACGAGCAGTACTTC.

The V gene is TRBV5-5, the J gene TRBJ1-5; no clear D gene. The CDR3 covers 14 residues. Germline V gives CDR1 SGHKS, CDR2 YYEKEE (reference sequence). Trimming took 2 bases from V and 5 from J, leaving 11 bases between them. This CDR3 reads CASSLGPRDQPQHF. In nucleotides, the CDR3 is TGTGCCAGCAGCTTAGGCCCCCGGGATCAGCCCCAGCATTTT.

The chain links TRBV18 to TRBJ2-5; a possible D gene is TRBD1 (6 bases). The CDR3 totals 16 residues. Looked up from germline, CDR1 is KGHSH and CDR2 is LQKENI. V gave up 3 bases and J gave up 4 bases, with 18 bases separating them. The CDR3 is CASSPGSRGTGETQYF. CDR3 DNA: TGTGCCAGCTCACCGGGTAGCAGGGGAACAGGAGAGACCCAGTACTTC.

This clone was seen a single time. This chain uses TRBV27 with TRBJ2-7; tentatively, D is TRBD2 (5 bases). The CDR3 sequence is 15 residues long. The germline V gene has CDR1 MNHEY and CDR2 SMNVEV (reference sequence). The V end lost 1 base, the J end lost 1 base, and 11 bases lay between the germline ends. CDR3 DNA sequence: TGTGCCAGCAGTTTATTGGCTAGCTCATCCTACGAGCAGTACTTC. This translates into CASSLLASSSYEQYF.

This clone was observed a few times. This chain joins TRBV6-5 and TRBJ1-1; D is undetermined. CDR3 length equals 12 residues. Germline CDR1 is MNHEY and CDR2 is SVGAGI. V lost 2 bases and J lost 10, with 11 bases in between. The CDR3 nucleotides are TGTGCCAGCAGTTACCAGGCCCCCGGAGCTTTCTTT. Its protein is CASSYQAPGAFF.

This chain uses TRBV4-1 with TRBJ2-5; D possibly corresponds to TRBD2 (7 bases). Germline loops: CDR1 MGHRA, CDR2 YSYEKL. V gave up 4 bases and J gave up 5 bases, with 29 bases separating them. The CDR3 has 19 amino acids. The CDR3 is CASSRGGQGLLLRFETQYF. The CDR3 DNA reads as TGCGCCAGCAGCCGGGGGGGGCAGGGGCTGCTCCTGAGGTTTGAGACCCAGTACTTC.

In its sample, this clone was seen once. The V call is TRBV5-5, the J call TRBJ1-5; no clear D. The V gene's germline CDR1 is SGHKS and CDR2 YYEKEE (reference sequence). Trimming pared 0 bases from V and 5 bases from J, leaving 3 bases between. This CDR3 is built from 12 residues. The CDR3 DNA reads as TGTGCCAGCAGCTTGGGAGATCAGCCCCAGCATTTT. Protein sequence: CASSLGDQPQHF.

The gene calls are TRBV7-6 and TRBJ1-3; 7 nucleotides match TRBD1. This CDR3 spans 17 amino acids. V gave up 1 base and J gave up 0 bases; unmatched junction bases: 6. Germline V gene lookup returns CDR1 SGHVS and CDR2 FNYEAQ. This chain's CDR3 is CASSLGGAGGSGNTIYF. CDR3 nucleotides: TGTGCCAGCAGCTTAGGGGGAGCAGGGGGCTCTGGAAACACCATATATTTT.

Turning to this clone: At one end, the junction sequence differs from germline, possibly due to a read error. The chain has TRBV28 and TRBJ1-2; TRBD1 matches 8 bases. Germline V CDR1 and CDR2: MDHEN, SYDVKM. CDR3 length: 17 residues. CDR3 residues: CASSSLSGQAPNYGYPF. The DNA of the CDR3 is TGTGCCAGCAGTTCCCTCTCGGGACAGGCACCTAACTATGGCTACCCCTTC.

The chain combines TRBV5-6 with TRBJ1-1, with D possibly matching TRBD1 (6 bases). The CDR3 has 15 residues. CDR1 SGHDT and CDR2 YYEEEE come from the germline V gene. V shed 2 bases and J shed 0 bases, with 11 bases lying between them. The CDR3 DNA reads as TGTGCCAGCAGCTTACTACAGGGATTGAACACTGAAGCTTTCTTT. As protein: CASSLLQGLNTEAFF.

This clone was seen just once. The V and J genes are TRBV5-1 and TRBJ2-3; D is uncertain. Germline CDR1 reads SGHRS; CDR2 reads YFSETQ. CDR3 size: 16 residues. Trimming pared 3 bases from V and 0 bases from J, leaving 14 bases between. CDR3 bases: TGCGCCAGCAGCTCCGACGGCTCGCGGAGCACAGATACGCAGTATTTT. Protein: CASSSDGSRSTDTQYF.

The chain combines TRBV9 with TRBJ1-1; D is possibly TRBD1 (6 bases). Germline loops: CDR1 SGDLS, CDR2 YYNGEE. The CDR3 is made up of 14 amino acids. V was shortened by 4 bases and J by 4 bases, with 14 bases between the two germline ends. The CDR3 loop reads CASSPQQGFTEAFF. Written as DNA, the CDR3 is TGTGCCAGCAGCCCGCAACAGGGCTTCACTGAAGCTTTCTTT.

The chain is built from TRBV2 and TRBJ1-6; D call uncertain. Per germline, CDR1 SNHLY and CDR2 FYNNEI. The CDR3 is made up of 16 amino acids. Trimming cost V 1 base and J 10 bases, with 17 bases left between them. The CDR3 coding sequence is TGTGCCAGCAGTGAAGTTGGCCCATCAGTGATATCACCCCTCCACTTT. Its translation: CASSEVGPSVISPLHF.